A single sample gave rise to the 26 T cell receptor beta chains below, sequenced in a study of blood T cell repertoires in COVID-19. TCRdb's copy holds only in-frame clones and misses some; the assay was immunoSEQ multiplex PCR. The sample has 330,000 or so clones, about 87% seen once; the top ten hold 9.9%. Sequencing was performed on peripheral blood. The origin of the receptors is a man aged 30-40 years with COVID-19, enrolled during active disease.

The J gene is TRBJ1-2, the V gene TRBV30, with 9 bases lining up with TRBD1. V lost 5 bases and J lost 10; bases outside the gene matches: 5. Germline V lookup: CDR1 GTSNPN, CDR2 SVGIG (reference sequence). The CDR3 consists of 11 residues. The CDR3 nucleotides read TGTGCCTGGGGGACAGGGAGGACCTACACCTTC. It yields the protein CAWGTGRTYTF. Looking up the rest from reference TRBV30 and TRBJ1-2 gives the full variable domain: SQTIHQWPATLVQPVGSPLSLECTVEGTSNPNLYWYRQAAGRGLQLLFYSVGIGQISSEVPQNLSASRPQDRQFILSSKKLLLSDSGFYLCAWGTGRTYTFGSGTRLTVV.

In nucleotides, the CDR3 is TGCGCCAGCAGCCAAGTTCCCGGGACACACCCTTCCTACGAGCAGTACTTC. Its protein product is CASSQVPGTHPSYEQYF. This chain links TRBV4-1 with TRBJ2-7, with D perhaps matching TRBD1 (6 bases). The CDR3 consists of 17 residues. The V gene's germline CDR1 is MGHRA and CDR2 YSYEKL. V was clipped by 1 base and J by 1 base, with 17 bases between them.

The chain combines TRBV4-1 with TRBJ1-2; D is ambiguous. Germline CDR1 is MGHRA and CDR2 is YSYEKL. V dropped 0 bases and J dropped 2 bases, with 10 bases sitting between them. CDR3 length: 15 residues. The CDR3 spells CASSQEGPGNYGYTF. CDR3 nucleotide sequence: TGCGCCAGCAGCCAAGAAGGTCCCGGGAACTATGGCTACACCTTC.

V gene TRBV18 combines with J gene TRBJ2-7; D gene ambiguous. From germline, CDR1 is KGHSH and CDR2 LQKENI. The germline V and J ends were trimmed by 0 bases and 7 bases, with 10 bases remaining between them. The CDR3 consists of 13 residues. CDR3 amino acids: CASSPPNLEEQYF. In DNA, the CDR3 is TGTGCCAGCTCACCACCAAACCTAGAGGAGCAGTACTTC.

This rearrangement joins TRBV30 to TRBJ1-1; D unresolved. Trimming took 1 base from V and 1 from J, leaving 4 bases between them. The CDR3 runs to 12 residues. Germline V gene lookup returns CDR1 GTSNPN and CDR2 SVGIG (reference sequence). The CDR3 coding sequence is TGTGCCTGGAGTGCACAGAACACTGAAGCTTTCTTT. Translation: CAWSAQNTEAFF.

The CDR3 sequence: CASSFLGRIYEQYF. The CDR3 nucleotides are TGTGCCAGCAGCTTTCTGGGCCGGATCTACGAGCAGTACTTC. The chain carries TRBV7-2 and TRBJ2-7, with D hard to call. This CDR3 is built from 14 residues. Trimming pared 3 bases from V and 3 bases from J, leaving 12 bases between. Per germline, CDR1 SGHTA and CDR2 FQGNSA. Full variable domain (missing parts from reference TRBV7-2 and TRBJ2-7): GAGVSQSPSNKVTEKGKDVELRCDPISGHTALYWYRQSLGQGLEFLIYFQGNSAPDKSGLPSDRFSAERTGGSVSTLTIQRTQQEDSAVYLCASSFLGRIYEQYFGPGTRLTVT.

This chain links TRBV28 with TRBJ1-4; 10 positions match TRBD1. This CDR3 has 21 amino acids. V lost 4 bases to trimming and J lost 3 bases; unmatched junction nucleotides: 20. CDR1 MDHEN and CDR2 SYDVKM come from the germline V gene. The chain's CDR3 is CASSSPPGGGQGSGSNEKLFF. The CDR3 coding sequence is TGTGCCAGCAGTTCCCCACCGGGGGGGGGACAGGGGAGTGGGTCTAATGAAAAACTGTTTTTT.

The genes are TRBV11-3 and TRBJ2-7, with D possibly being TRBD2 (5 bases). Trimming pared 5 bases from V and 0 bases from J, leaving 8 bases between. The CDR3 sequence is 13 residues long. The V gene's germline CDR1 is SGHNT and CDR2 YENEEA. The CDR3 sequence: CASSRTPSYEQYF. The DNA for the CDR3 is TGTGCCAGCAGCCGGACTCCCTCCTACGAGCAGTACTTC. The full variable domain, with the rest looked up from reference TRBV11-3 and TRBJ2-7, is EAGVVQSPRYKIIEKKQPVAFWCNPISGHNTLYWYLQNLGQGPELLIRYENEEAVDDSQLPKDRFSAERLKGVDSTLKIQPAELGDSAVYLCASSRTPSYEQYFGPGTRLTVT.

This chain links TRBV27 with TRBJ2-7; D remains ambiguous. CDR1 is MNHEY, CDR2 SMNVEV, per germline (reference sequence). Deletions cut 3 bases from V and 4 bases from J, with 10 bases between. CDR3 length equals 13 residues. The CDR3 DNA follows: TGTGCCAGCAGTTTCACAGCCCGGTACGAGCAGTACTTC. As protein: CASSFTARYEQYF.

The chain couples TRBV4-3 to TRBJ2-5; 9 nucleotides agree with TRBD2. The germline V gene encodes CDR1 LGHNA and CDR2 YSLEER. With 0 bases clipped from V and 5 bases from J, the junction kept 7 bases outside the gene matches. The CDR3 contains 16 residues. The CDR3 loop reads CASSQDLGGGAETQYF. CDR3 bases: TGCGCCAGCAGCCAAGATCTGGGCGGGGGGGCCGAGACCCAGTACTTC.

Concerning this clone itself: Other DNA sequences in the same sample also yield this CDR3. CDR3: CASSLRGPGNTIYF. CDR3 DNA: TGTGCCAGCAGCTTGAGGGGGCCCGGAAACACCATATATTTT. V is TRBV5-6 and J is TRBJ1-3; the match to TRBD1 covers 7 bases. This CDR3 has 14 residues. Germline trimming cut 1 base from V and 4 bases from J; bases unmatched to any gene: 2. Per the germline V gene, CDR1 is SGHDT and CDR2 is YYEEEE.

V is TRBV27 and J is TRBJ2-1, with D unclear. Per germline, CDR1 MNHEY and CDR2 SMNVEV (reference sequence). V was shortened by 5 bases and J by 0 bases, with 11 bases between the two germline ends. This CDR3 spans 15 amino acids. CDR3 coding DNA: TGTGCCAGCAGTCCGACTCAACCCTCCTACAATGAGCAGTTCTTC. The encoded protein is CASSPTQPSYNEQFF.

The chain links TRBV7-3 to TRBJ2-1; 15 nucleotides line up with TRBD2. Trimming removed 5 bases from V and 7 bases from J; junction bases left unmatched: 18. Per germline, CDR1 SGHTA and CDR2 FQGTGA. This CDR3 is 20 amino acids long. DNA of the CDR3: TGTGCCAGCAGCCCGTCCCCTAGGACTAGCGGGAGGGCCCTGGAGAATGAGCAGTTCTTC. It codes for CASSPSPRTSGRALENEQFF.

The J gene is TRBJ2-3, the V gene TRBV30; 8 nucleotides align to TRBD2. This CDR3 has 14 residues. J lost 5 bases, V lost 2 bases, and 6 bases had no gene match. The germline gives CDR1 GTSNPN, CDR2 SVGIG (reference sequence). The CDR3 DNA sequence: TGTGCCTGGAGTTGGAGCGGGAGACGAGATACGCAGTATTTT. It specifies CAWSWSGRRDTQYF.

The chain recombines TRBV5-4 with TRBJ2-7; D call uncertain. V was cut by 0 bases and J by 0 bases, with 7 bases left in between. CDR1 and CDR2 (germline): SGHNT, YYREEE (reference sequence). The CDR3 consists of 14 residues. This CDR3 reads CASSLAESSYEQYF. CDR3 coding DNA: TGTGCCAGCAGCTTGGCTGAGAGCTCCTACGAGCAGTACTTC.

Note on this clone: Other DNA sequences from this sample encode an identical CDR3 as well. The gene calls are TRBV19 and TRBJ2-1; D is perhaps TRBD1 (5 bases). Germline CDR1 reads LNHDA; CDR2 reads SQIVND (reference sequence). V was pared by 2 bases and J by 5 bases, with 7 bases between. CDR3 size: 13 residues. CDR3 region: CASSISGNNEQFF. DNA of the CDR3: TGTGCCAGTAGTATATCAGGGAACAATGAGCAGTTCTTC.

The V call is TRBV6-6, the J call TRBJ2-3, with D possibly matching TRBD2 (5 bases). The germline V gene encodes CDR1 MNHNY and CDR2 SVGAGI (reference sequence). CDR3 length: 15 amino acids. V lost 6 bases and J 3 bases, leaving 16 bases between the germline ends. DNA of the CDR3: TGTGCCAGCAGCGGCGTTAGCGCGAATACAGATACGCAGTATTTT. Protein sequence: CASSGVSANTDTQYF.

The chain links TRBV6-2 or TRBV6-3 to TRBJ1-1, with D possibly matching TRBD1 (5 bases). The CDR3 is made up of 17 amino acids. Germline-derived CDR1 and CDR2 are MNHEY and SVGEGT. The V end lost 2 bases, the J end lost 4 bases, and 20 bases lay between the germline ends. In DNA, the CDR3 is TGTGCCAGCAGTTACCGGCCAATGGGGGGTTCGGGCACTGAAGCTTTCTTT. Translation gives CASSYRPMGGSGTEAFF.

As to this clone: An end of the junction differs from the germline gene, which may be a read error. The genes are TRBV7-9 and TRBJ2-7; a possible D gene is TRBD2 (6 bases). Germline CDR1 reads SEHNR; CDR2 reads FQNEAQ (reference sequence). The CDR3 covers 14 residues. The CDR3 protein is CASSKAGGSSEQYF. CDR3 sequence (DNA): TGTGCCAGCAGCAAGGCCGGGGGTTCCTCCGAGCAGTACTTC.

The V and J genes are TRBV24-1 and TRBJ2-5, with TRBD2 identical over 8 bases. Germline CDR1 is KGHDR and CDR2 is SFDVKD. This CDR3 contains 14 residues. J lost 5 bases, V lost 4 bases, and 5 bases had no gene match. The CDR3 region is CATSEKTSVETQYF. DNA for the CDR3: TGTGCCACCAGTGAGAAGACTAGCGTTGAGACCCAGTACTTC.

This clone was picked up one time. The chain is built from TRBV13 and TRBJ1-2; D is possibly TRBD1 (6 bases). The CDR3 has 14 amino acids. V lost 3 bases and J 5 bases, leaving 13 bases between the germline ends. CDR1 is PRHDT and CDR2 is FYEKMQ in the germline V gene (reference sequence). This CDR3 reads CASSFTGNPYGYTF. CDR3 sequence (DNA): TGTGCCAGCAGCTTTACAGGGAATCCATATGGCTACACCTTC.

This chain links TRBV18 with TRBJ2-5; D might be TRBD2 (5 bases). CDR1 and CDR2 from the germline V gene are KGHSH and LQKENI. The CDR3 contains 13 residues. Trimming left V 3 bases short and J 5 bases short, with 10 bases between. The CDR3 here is CASSPGMAETQYF. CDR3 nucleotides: TGTGCCAGCTCACCCGGGATGGCGGAGACCCAGTACTTC.

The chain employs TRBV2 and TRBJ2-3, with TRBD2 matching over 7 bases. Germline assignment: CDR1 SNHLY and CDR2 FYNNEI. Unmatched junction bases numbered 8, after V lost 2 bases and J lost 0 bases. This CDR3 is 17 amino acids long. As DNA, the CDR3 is TGTGCCAGCAGTGAACTGACCCTAGCGGCTAGCACAGATACGCAGTATTTT. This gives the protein CASSELTLAASTDTQYF.

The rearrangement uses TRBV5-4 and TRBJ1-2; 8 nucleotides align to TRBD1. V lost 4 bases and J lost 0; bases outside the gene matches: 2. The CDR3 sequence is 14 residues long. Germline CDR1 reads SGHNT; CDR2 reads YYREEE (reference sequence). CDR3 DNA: TGTGCCAGCAGCCCGGACAGGGCTAACTATGGCTACACCTTC. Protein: CASSPDRANYGYTF.

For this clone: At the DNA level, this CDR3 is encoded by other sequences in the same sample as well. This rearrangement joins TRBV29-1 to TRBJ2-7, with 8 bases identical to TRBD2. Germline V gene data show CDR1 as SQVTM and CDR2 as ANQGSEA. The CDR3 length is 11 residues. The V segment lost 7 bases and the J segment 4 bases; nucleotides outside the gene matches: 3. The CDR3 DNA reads TGCAGCGGTACTAGCGGATACGAGCAGTACTTC. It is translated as CSGTSGYEQYF.

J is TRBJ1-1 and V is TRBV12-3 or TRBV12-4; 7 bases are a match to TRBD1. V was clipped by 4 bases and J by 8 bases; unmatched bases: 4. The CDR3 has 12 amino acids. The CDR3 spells CASSSGTVEAFF. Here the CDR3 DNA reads TGTGCCAGCAGTTCCGGGACAGTAGAAGCTTTCTTT.